These 31 T cell receptor beta chains were sequenced from one sample in a study of shared clonotypes between healthy human individuals. Using immunoSEQ multiplex PCR, the repertoire was profiled, and TCRdb retains in-frame clones only, with some absent. The top ten hold under 30% of the sample, which has about 820,000 clones, nearly 95% seen once. Terminally differentiated effector memory CD45RA+ cells were excluded by CCR7 positive selection of CD45RO-negative cells. Sequences were obtained from naive CD8+ T cells sorted from blood. The receptors here all came from a young man in good health.

This chain connects TRBV7-8 to TRBJ2-4; the match to TRBD1 covers 7 bases. After removal of 5 bases from V and 8 bases from J, the junction contained 6 bases not matched to a gene. CDR1 SGHVS and CDR2 FQNEAQ come from the germline V gene. The CDR3 runs to 13 residues. CDR3 sequence (DNA): TGTGCCAGCAGCCCGACAGGGCGGGACATTCAGTACTTC. It codes for CASSPTGRDIQYF.

The rearrangement links TRBV7-9 to TRBJ1-1; the D gene is possibly TRBD1 (5 bases). Trimming shortened V by 5 bases and J by 1 base, and 11 bases separated the two germline ends. The germline V gene encodes CDR1 SEHNR and CDR2 FQNEAQ (reference sequence). The CDR3 is 14 residues long. The chain's CDR3 is CASSAAGRNTEAFF. Written as DNA, the CDR3 is TGTGCCAGCAGCGCAGCAGGGAGGAACACTGAAGCTTTCTTT.

This sequence joins TRBV28 and TRBJ1-3, with 7 bases lining up with TRBD1. This CDR3 contains 17 residues. Trimming removed 5 bases from V and 0 bases from J; junction bases left unmatched: 10. The germline CDR1 and CDR2 sequences are MDHEN and SYDVKM. The CDR3 spells CASSNRDSIYSGNTIYF. DNA for the CDR3: TGTGCCAGCAGTAACCGGGACAGTATTTACTCTGGAAACACCATATATTTT.

In nucleotides, the CDR3 is TGTGCCAGCAGCTTCCGAGCGGGAGGGCCCTTCGGGGAGCTGTTTTTT. Its translation: CASSFRAGGPFGELFF. The rearrangement joins TRBV7-9 to TRBJ2-2; TRBD2 matches at 10 bases. With V trimmed by 3 bases and J by 7 bases, 8 bases remained unmatched. This CDR3 region has 16 residues. In germline, CDR1 is SEHNR, CDR2 FQNEAQ (reference sequence).

This rearrangement joins TRBV19 to TRBJ1-5; D ambiguous. Looked up from germline, CDR1 is LNHDA and CDR2 is SQIVND (reference sequence). This CDR3 region has 16 residues. V lost 1 base and J lost 0, with 10 bases in between. Here the CDR3 reads CASSIVPGRSNQPQHF. The CDR3 DNA follows: TGTGCCAGTAGTATAGTTCCAGGTCGTAGCAATCAGCCCCAGCATTTT.

V is TRBV6-5 and J is TRBJ1-4; no clear D. CDR1 and CDR2 from the germline V gene are MNHEY and SVGAGI. Between the trimmed V and J ends, which lost 0 bases and 3 bases, there was a span of 11 bases. The CDR3 runs 16 residues. The DNA of the CDR3 is TGTGCCAGCAGTTACTCGTCTGGGTTAGCTAATGAAAAACTGTTTTTT. Translating it yields CASSYSSGLANEKLFF.

The rearrangement links TRBV11-3 to TRBJ2-1; TRBD2 might be the D (5 bases). V was pared by 5 bases and J by 5 bases, with 7 bases between. The germline gives CDR1 SGHNT, CDR2 YENEEA. The CDR3 is 12 residues long. CDR3: CASSLGDNEQFF. The DNA for the CDR3 is TGTGCCAGCAGCCTCGGGGACAATGAGCAGTTCTTC.

The V gene is TRBV6-5, the J gene TRBJ2-1, with no clear D. Deletions cut 0 bases from V and 0 bases from J, with 3 bases between. CDR3 length: 14 amino acids. Germline-derived CDR1 and CDR2 are MNHEY and SVGAGI. The CDR3 DNA sequence: TGTGCCAGCAGTTACTCGGACTCCTACAATGAGCAGTTCTTC. The encoded protein is CASSYSDSYNEQFF.

As concerns this clone: The same CDR3 also results from other DNA sequences found in this sample. The rearrangement joins TRBV11-2 to TRBJ2-7; unclear D gene. CDR1 is SGHAT and CDR2 is FQNNGV in the germline V gene. The length of the CDR3 is 13 residues. Trimming took off 1 base at V and 3 bases at J, with 7 bases between the two ends. The CDR3 spells CASSLGRDYEQYF. Here the CDR3 DNA reads TGTGCCAGCAGCTTAGGCAGAGACTACGAGCAGTACTTC.

Turning to this clone: One end of the junction fails to match germline, which may point to a read error. The chain combines TRBV15 with TRBJ2-7, with D tentatively TRBD1 (6 bases). The germline gives CDR1 LNHNV, CDR2 YYDKDF (reference sequence). This CDR3 comprises 13 residues. The CDR3 protein is CATSRDQGYEQYF. The CDR3 bases are TGTGCCACCAGCCGAGACCAGGGGTACGAGCAGTACTTC.

This CDR3 is CASSYSSGQFNEKLFF. The DNA of the CDR3 is TGTGCCAGCAGTTACTCGTCGGGACAGTTTAATGAAAAACTGTTTTTT. The V and J genes are TRBV6-5 and TRBJ1-4, with 7 bases identical to TRBD1. The V gene end was trimmed by 0 bases and the J gene end by 4 bases; junction bases not matched to a gene: 5. The CDR3 covers 16 residues. Germline V gene lookup returns CDR1 MNHEY and CDR2 SVGAGI.

The chain links TRBV7-9 to TRBJ2-5; D is unresolved. The CDR3 loop spans 11 amino acids. Germline-derived CDR1 and CDR2 are SEHNR and FQNEAQ (reference sequence). The germline V and J ends were trimmed by 1 base and 7 bases, with 4 bases remaining between them. The CDR3 sequence: CASSLDGTQYF. CDR3 nucleotide sequence: TGTGCCAGCAGCTTAGATGGGACCCAGTACTTC.

The chain uses TRBV27 and TRBJ2-1; D possibly corresponds to TRBD1 (6 bases). V was cut by 10 bases and J by 3 bases, with 10 bases left in between. Looked up from germline, CDR1 is MNHEY and CDR2 is SMNVEV (reference sequence). This CDR3 contains 12 residues. CDR3 in amino acids: CATRDNYNEQFF. DNA for the CDR3: TGTGCCACCCGGGACAACTACAATGAGCAGTTCTTC.

This chain links TRBV19 with TRBJ1-1; D remains ambiguous. Germline CDR1 and CDR2: LNHDA and SQIVND (reference sequence). The CDR3 runs to 16 residues. The ends were cut back, 5 bases at V and 3 bases at J, with 19 bases in the middle. CDR3 in DNA: TGTGCCAGTAGTTCACTCTCCACTCGGGATGACACTGAAGCTTTCTTT. As protein: CASSSLSTRDDTEAFF.

This clone occurred once. The rearrangement uses TRBV13 and TRBJ2-3; either TRBD1 or TRBD2 may supply D (7 bases each). The CDR3 covers 15 residues. Germline lookup yields CDR1 PRHDT and CDR2 FYEKMQ (reference sequence). With 6 bases removed from V and 0 bases from J, the gap between germline ends came to 13 bases. The CDR3 nucleotides read TGTGCCAGCAGTTCAGGGGGGGTTAGCACAGATACGCAGTATTTT. This gives the protein CASSSGGVSTDTQYF.

This clone has just one count. The chain couples TRBV5-6 to TRBJ2-1; 7 positions agree with TRBD2. The CDR3 is made up of 14 amino acids. Germline CDR1 is SGHDT and CDR2 is YYEEEE. Trimming removed 6 bases from V and 10 bases from J; junction bases left unmatched: 13. CDR3 loop: CASTSGTTLSEQFF. The DNA of the CDR3 is TGTGCCAGCACCTCCGGGACTACCCTTTCGGAGCAGTTCTTC.

Points on this clone: Other nucleotide sequences from this sample produce the same CDR3. The chain uses TRBV27 and TRBJ2-3, with D hard to call. The CDR3 contains 12 residues. Germline V gene data show CDR1 as MNHEY and CDR2 as SMNVEV (reference sequence). Trimming left V 4 bases short and J 3 bases short, with 5 bases between. DNA of the CDR3: TGTGCCAGCAGTTCAAGGACAGATACGCAGTATTTT. The encoded protein is CASSSRTDTQYF.

A remark on this clone: Germline is not matched at one junction end, which may reflect a read error. J is TRBJ2-6 and V is TRBV29-1; either TRBD1 or TRBD2 may supply D (6 bases each). This CDR3 has 18 amino acids. CDR1 and CDR2 from the germline V gene are SQVTM and ANQGSEA. In nucleotides, the CDR3 is TGCAGCGTTTTAATGCAACAGGGAGGTCGGTCTGGAGCCAACGTCCTGACTTTC. This codes for CSVLMQQGGRSGANVLTF.

The chain joins TRBV11-3 to TRBJ2-7; no firm D call. Germline assignment: CDR1 SGHNT and CDR2 YENEEA. The V end was cut by 5 bases, the J end by 5 bases, with 10 bases between. The CDR3 spans 12 residues. The CDR3, as DNA: TGTGCCAGCAGCCTCTCCGACGACGAGCAGTACTTC. This encodes CASSLSDDEQYF.

The genes are TRBV7-6 and TRBJ1-1; D is unclear. The CDR3 contains 12 residues. CDR1 and CDR2 from the germline V gene are SGHVS and FNYEAQ. The V end lost 1 base, the J end lost 6 bases, and 6 bases lay between the germline ends. This chain's CDR3 is CASSLDGAEAFF. As DNA, the CDR3 is TGTGCCAGCAGCTTAGACGGAGCTGAAGCTTTCTTT.

V is TRBV9 and J is TRBJ2-1; D is tentatively TRBD1 or TRBD2 (5 bases each). V was cut by 6 bases and J by 6 bases, with 13 bases left in between. This CDR3 comprises 13 residues. The germline V gene encodes CDR1 SGDLS and CDR2 YYNGEE. This chain's CDR3 is CASTRGPSNEQFF. DNA of the CDR3: TGTGCCAGCACGAGGGGTCCCTCCAATGAGCAGTTCTTC.

The rearrangement joins TRBV7-9 to TRBJ1-5; TRBD1 might be the D (5 bases). Germline V gene sequence: CDR1 SEHNR, CDR2 FQNEAQ (reference sequence). Trimming pared 4 bases from V and 6 bases from J, leaving 16 bases between. CDR3 length: 15 amino acids. The CDR3: CASSSRLGVPQPQHF. As DNA, the CDR3 is TGTGCCAGCAGCTCCAGGCTAGGGGTGCCTCAGCCCCAGCATTTT.

The rearrangement uses TRBV5-1 and TRBJ2-5; D perhaps matches TRBD2 (6 bases). V shed 0 bases and J shed 2 bases, with 17 bases lying between them. Germline lookup yields CDR1 SGHRS and CDR2 YFSETQ. There are 17 residues in the CDR3. CDR3 residues: CASSLGGSGGLQETQYF. The CDR3 nucleotides read TGCGCCAGCAGCTTGGGTGGTAGCGGAGGCCTACAAGAGACCCAGTACTTC.

The rearrangement uses TRBV6-4 and TRBJ2-3, with 9 positions matching TRBD1. Germline CDR1 is MRHNA and CDR2 is SNTAGT. The CDR3 extends over 14 amino acids. J gave up 4 bases and V 6 bases, and 5 bases lay outside the gene matches. The CDR3 here is CASSETGGSDTQYF. Here the CDR3 DNA reads TGTGCCAGCAGCGAGACAGGGGGGTCAGATACGCAGTATTTT.

The V and J genes are TRBV9 and TRBJ2-1; 9 bases are shared with TRBD1. Germline assignment: CDR1 SGDLS and CDR2 YYNGEE. The CDR3 runs 16 residues. J lost 1 base, V lost 3 bases, and 5 bases had no gene match. CDR3 loop: CASSADRGNSYNEQFF. The DNA of the CDR3 is TGTGCCAGCAGCGCGGACAGGGGAAATTCCTACAATGAGCAGTTCTTC. The whole variable domain, remainder taken from reference TRBV9 and TRBJ2-1, is DSGVTQTPKHLITATGQRVTLRCSPRSGDLSVYWYQQSLDQGLQFLIQYYNGEERAKGNILERFSAQQFPDLHSELNLSSLELGDSALYFCASSADRGNSYNEQFFGPGTRLTVL.

The chain is built from TRBV11-2 and TRBJ2-1, with D unclear. This CDR3 is 14 amino acids long. Looked up from germline, CDR1 is SGHAT and CDR2 is FQNNGV. V was trimmed by 1 base and J by 7 bases, leaving 11 bases between them. In nucleotides, the CDR3 is TGTGCCAGCAGCTTAGGTTGGGGAATGAATGAGCAGTTCTTC. Translation: CASSLGWGMNEQFF.

This rearrangement joins TRBV11-2 to TRBJ1-1; tentative D call: TRBD1 (5 bases). The CDR3 length is 11 residues. Deletions cut 3 bases from V and 11 bases from J, with 10 bases between. CDR1 is SGHAT and CDR2 is FQNNGV in the germline V gene. In DNA form, the CDR3 reads TGTGCCAGCAGCTTGGCAGGGCCCGCTTTCTTT. Amino acid sequence: CASSLAGPAFF.

The V call is TRBV9, the J call TRBJ2-1, with a weak D call TRBD1 (6 bases). The CDR3 sequence is 16 residues long. The ends were cut back, 4 bases at V and 0 bases at J, with 14 bases in the middle. CDR1 is SGDLS and CDR2 is YYNGEE in the germline V gene. This CDR3 reads CASSTGTWSSYNEQFF. In DNA form, the CDR3 reads TGTGCCAGCAGCACCGGGACATGGAGCTCCTACAATGAGCAGTTCTTC.

J is TRBJ2-1 and V is TRBV10-2; weak D call: TRBD1 (5 bases). The CDR3 spans 15 residues. Germline lookup yields CDR1 WSHSY and CDR2 SAAADI. V lost 8 bases to trimming and J lost 7 bases, with 21 bases between them. The CDR3 is CASGKGRKGGNEQFF. The DNA of the CDR3 is TGCGCCAGCGGGAAGGGGCGGAAGGGCGGTAATGAGCAGTTCTTC.

The chain joins TRBV18 to TRBJ2-5; possible D gene TRBD1, 5 bases. Per germline, CDR1 KGHSH and CDR2 LQKENI. The ends were cut back, 3 bases at V and 5 bases at J, with 16 bases in the middle. The CDR3 covers 15 residues. Here the CDR3 DNA reads TGTGCCAGCTCACCGCGGCCCGAAGGGGTGGAGACCCAGTACTTC. This codes for CASSPRPEGVETQYF.

In the case of this clone: Mismatch with germline at one junction end may stem from a read error. This chain joins TRBV7-6 and TRBJ1-5; a possible D gene is TRBD1 (5 bases). In germline, CDR1 is SGHVS, CDR2 FNYEAQ. This CDR3 is built from 14 residues. The CDR3 loop reads CTSSLFQTGLPQHF. DNA of the CDR3: TGTACCAGCAGCTTATTTCAGACGGGACTGCCCCAGCATTTT.